A few counts support the clone carrying this TCR beta chain. The antigen is not known. Hyperthyroidism had been newly diagnosed in patients aged 18 to 65, and its duration was under 2 months. The diagnoses drew upon clinical symptoms, serum thyroxine and TRAb, thyroid ultrasound and orbital computed tomography. This entry is derived from a study of T cells in Graves' hyperthyroidism and ophthalmopathy. The study, taken as a whole, reports: In the blood, most expanded thyroid clonotypes above 0.001 appeared as well. Prediction of ophthalmopathy progression came a median roughly 6.7 months pre-onset.

Template material for amplifying TCR beta CDR3 regions consisted of RNA transcripts. HTBI primers were employed in a first-round RT-PCR of the TCR CDR3. TCRdb analysed the multiplex PCR reads with MiXCR anew, one entry per CDR3 protein. The repertoire holds a few hundred thousand distinct CDR3 sequences, with more than 12% as singletons. There are 16 residues in the CDR3. V was clipped by 6 bases and J by 6 bases; unmatched bases: 10. Germline-derived CDR1 and CDR2 are MNHNS and SASEGT. Sequenced sample: blood. The receptor's source is a woman younger than 45 with Graves' hyperthyroidism. The rearrangement uses TRBV6-1 and TRBJ1-6; 8 bases line up with TRBD1. This CDR3 reads CASSVFGGQVNSPLHF. CDR3 bases: TGTGCCAGCAGCGTCTTTGGGGGACAGGTTAATTCACCCCTCCACTTT.